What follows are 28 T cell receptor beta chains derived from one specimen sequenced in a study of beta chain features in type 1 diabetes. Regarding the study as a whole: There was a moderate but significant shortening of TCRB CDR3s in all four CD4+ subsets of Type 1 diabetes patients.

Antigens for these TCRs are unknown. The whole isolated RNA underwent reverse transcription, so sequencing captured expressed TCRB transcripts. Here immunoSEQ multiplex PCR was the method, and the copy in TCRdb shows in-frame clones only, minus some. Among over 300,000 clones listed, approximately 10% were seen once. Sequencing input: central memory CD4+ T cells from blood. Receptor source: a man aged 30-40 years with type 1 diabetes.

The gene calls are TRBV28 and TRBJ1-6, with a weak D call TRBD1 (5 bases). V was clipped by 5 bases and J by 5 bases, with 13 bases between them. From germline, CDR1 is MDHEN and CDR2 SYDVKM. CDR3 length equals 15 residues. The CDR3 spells CASSRGGGDNSPLHF. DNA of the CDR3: TGTGCCAGCAGTAGGGGTGGGGGGGATAATTCACCCCTCCACTTT.

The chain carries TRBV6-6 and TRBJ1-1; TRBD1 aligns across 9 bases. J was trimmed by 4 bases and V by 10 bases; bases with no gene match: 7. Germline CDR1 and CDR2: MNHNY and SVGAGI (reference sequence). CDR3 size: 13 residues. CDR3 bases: TGTGCCACCAGGACAGGGGATTCCACTGAAGCTTTCTTT. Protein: CATRTGDSTEAFF.

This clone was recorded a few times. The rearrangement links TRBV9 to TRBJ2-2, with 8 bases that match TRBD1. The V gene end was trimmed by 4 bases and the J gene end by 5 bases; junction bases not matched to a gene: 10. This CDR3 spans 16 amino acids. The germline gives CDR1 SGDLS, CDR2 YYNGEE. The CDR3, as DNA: TGTGCCAGCAGCCCCCGGACAGGGAGGAATACCGGGGAGCTGTTTTTT. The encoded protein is CASSPRTGRNTGELFF.

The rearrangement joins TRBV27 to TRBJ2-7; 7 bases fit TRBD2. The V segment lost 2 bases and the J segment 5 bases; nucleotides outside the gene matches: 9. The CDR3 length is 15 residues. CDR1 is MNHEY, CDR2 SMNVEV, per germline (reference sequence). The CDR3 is CASSLRWGGFNEQYF. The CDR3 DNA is TGTGCCAGCAGTTTAAGGTGGGGGGGGTTCAACGAGCAGTACTTC.

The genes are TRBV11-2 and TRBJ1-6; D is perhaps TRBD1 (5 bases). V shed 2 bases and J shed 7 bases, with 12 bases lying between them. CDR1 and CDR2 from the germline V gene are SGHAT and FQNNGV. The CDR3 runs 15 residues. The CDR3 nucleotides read TGTGCCAGCAGCTTACAGGCAGGGAACAATTCACCCCTCCACTTT. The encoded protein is CASSLQAGNNSPLHF.

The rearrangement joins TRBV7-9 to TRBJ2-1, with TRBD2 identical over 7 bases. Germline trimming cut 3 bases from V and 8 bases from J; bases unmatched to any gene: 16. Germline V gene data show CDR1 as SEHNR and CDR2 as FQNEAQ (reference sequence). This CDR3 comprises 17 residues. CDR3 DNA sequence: TGTGCCAGCAGCTTCCCGAAATCCCTCGCGGGGGATTATGAGCAGTTCTTC. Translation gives CASSFPKSLAGDYEQFF.

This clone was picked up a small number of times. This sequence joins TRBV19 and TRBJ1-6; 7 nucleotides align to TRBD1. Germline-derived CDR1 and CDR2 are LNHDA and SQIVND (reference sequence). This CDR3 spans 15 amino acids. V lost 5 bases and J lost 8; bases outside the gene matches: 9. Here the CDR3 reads CASSPRQGRDSPLHF. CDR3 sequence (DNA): TGTGCCAGTAGTCCCCGACAGGGAAGGGATTCACCCCTCCACTTT. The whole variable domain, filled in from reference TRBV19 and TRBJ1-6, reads DGGITQSPKYLFRKEGQNVTLSCEQNLNHDAMYWYRQDPGQGLRLIYYSQIVNDFQKGDIAEGYSVSREKKESFPLTVTSAQKNPTAFYLCASSPRQGRDSPLHFGNGTRLTVT.

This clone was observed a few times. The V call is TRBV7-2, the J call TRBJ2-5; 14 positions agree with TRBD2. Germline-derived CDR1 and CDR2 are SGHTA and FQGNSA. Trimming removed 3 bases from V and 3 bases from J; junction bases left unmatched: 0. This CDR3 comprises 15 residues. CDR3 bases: TGTGCCAGCAGCTTGGGACTAGCGGGAGAAGAGACCCAGTACTTC. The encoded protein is CASSLGLAGEETQYF.

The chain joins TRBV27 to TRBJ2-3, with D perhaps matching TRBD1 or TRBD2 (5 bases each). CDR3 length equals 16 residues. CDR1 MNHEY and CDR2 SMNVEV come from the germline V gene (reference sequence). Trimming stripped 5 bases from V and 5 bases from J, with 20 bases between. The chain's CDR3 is CASSPLAVGDEDTQYF. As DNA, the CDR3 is TGTGCCAGCAGTCCCCTCGCAGTGGGGGATGAAGATACGCAGTATTTT.

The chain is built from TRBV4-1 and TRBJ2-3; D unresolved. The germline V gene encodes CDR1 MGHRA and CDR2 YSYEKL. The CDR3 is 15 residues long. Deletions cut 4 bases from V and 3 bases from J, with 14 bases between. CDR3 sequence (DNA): TGCGCCAGCAGCCTCCACACCGGTTCTACAGATACGCAGTATTTT. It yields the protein CASSLHTGSTDTQYF.

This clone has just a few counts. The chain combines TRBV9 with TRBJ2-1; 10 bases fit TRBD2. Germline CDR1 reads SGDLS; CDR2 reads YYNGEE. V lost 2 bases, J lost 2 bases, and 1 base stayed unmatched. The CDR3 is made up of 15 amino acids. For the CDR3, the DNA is TGTGCCAGCAGCGTTAGCGGGGGGCCCTACAATGAGCAGTTCTTC. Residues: CASSVSGGPYNEQFF.

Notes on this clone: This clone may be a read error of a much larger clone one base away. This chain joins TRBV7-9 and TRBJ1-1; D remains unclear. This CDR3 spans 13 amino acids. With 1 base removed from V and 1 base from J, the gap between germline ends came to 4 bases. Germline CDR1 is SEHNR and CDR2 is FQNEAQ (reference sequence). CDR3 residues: CASSLDKNTEAFF. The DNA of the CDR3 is TGTGCCAGCAGCTTAGACAAGAACACTGAAGCTTTCTTT.

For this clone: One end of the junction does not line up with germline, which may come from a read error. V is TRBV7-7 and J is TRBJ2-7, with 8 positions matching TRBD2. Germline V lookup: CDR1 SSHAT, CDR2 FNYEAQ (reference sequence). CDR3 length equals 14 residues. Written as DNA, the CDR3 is TGTGCTAGCAGCCCGGCGGGGGGAACCTACGAGCAGTACTTC. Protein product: CASSPAGGTYEQYF.

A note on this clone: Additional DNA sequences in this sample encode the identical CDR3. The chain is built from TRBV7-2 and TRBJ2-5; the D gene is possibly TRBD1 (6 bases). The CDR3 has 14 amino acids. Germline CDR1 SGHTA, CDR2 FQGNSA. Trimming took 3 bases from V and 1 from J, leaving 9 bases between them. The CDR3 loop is CASSLDRGQETQYF. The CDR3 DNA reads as TGTGCCAGCAGCTTGGACAGAGGCCAAGAGACCCAGTACTTC.

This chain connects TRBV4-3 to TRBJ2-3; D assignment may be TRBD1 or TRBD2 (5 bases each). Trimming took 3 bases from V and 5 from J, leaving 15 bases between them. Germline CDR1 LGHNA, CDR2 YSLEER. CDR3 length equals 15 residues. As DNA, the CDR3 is TGCGCCAGCAGCCACCGAGGGCAGGACATAGATACGCAGTATTTT. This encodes CASSHRGQDIDTQYF.

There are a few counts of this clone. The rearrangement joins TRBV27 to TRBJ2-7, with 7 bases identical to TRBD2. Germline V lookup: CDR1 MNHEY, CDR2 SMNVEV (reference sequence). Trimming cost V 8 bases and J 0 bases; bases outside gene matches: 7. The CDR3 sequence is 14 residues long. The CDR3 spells CASGPSGGSYEQYF. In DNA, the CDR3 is TGTGCCAGCGGGCCCTCGGGGGGCTCCTACGAGCAGTACTTC.

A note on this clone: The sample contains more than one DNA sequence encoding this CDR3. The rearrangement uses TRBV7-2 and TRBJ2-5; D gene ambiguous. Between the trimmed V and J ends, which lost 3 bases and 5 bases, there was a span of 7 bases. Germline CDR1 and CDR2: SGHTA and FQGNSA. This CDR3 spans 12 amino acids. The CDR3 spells CASSLGLETQYF. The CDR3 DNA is TGTGCCAGCAGCTTGGGGTTGGAGACCCAGTACTTC. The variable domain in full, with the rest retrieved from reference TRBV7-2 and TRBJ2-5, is GAGVSQSPSNKVTEKGKDVELRCDPISGHTALYWYRQSLGQGLEFLIYFQGNSAPDKSGLPSDRFSAERTGGSVSTLTIQRTQQEDSAVYLCASSLGLETQYFGPGTRLLVL.

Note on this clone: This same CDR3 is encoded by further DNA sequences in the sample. The CDR3 sequence: CASSFSGGAYEQYF. The CDR3 bases are TGTGCCAGCAGCTTTAGCGGGGGGGCCTACGAGCAGTACTTC. The genes are TRBV5-4 and TRBJ2-7, with 11 bases identical to TRBD2. The V gene's germline CDR1 is SGHNT and CDR2 YYREEE (reference sequence). CDR3 length: 14 amino acids. The junction had 0 bases not matched to a gene; V was cut back by 2 bases and J by 2 bases.

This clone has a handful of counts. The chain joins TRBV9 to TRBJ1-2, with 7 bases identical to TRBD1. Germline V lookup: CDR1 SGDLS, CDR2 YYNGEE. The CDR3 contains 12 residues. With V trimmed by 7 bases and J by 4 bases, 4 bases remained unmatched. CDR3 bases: TGTGCCAGCTGGAACAGGGGCTATGGCTACACCTTC. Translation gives CASWNRGYGYTF.

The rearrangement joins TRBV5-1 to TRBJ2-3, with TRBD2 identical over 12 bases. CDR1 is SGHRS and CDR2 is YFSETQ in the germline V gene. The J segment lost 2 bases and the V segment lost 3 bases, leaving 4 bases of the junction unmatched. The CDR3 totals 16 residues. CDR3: CASSSGLAGITDTQYF. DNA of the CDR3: TGCGCCAGCAGCTCCGGACTAGCGGGGATCACAGATACGCAGTATTTT.

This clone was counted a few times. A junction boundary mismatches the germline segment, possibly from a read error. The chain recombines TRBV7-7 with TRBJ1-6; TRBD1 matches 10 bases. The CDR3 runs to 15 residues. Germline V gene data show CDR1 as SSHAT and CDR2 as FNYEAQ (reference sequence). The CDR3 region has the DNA TGTGCTAGCACCCTTCGACAGGGGGCTAATTCACCCCTCCACTTT. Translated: CASTLRQGANSPLHF. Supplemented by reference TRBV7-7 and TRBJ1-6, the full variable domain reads GAGVSQSPRYKVTKRGQDVTLRCDPISSHATLYWYQQALGQGPEFLTYFNYEAQPDKSGLPSDRFSAERPEGSISTLTIQRTEQRDSAMYRCASTLRQGANSPLHFGNGTRLTVT.

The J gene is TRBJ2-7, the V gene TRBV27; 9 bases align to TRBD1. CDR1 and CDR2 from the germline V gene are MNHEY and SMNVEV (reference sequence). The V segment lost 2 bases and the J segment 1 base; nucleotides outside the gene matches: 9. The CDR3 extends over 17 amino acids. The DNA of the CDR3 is TGTGCCAGCAGTTTAGGGGGGGGACAGGGAGGATCCTACGAGCAGTACTTC. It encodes CASSLGGGQGGSYEQYF.

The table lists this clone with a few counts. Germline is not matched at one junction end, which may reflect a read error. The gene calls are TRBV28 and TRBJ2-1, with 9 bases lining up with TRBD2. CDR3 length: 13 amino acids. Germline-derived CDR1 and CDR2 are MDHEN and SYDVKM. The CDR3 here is CASSPWPSGEWVF. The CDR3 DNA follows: TGTGCCAGCAGTCCGTGGCCTAGCGGGGAGTGGGTCTTC.

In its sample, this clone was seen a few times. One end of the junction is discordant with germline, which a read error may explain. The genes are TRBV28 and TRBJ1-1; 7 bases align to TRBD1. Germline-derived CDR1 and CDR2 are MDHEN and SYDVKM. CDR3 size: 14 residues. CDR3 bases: TGTGCCAGCAGTCCCTCGGACAGGAACGCTGAAGCTTTCTTT. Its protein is CASSPSDRNAEAFF. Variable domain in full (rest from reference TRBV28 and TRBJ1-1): DVKVTQSSRYLVKRTGEKVFLECVQDMDHENMFWYRQDPGLGLRLIYFSYDVKMKEKGDIPEGYSVSREKKERFSLILESASTNQTSMYLCASSPSDRNAEAFFGQGTRLTVV.

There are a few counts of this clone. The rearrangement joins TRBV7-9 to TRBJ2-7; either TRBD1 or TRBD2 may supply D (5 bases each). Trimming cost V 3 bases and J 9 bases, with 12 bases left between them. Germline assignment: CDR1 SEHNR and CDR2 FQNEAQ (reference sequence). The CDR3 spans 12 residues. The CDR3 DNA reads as TGTGCCAGCAGCTTTGGGGCAGAGGGGCAGTACTTC. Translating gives CASSFGAEGQYF.

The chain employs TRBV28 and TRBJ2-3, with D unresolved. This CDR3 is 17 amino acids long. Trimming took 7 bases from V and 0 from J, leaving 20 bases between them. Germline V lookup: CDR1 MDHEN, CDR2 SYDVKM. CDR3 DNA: TGTGCCAGCAACCCCCCAACCCGGCGGCCAAGCACAGATACGCAGTATTTT. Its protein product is CASNPPTRRPSTDTQYF.

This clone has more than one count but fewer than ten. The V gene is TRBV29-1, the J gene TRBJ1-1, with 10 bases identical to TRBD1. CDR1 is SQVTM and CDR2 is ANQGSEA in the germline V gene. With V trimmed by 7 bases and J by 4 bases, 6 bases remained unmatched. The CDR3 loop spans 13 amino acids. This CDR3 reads CSGIGQGGTEAFF. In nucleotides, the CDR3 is TGCAGCGGGATCGGACAGGGGGGCACTGAAGCTTTCTTT.

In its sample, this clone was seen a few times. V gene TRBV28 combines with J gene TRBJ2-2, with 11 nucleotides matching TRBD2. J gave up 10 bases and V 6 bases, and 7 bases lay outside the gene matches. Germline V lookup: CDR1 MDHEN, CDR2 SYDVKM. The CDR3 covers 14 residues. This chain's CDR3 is CASRTLAGALELFF. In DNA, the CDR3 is TGTGCCAGCAGGACACTAGCGGGGGCGTTGGAGCTGTTTTTT.